The 3 T cell receptor beta chains given below trace back to one sample, sequenced in a study of CD4+ T cells in melanoma (dated by TCRdb to the early 2020s). The library was obtained by the immunoSEQ multiplex PCR assay. Imported from immuneACCESS, the table was reduced by TCRdb to in-frame sequences with V and J called. These copies leave out some clones; in studies compared against another copy, an unresolved V gene accounts for under half, and the cause of the remainder is not known. Across this sample there are 12,000 to 15,000 clones, with over 55% seen only once. The ten biggest clones cover roughly 16% of the sample. The sequenced sample consisted of cells from a culture (not recorded whether cultured in vitro). These receptors were collected from a human donor with melanoma.

This clone is classed as medium-sized (0.01 to 0.1%). The chain recombines TRBV4-1 with TRBJ2-7; D remains unclear. The germline gives CDR1 MGHRA, CDR2 YSYEKL. This CDR3 comprises 15 residues. V shed 0 bases and J shed 2 bases, with 11 bases lying between them. DNA for the CDR3: TGCGCCAGCAGCCAAGATCCGGGCGGAACCTACGAGCAGTACTTC. Translated, it gives CASSQDPGGTYEQYF.

This chain uses TRBV5-1 with TRBJ1-2; D ambiguous. Germline-derived CDR1 and CDR2 are SGHRS and YFSETQ. Trimming shortened V by 7 bases and J by 3 bases, and 10 bases separated the two germline ends. This CDR3 region has 12 residues. The CDR3 sequence: CASHGMDYGYTF. The CDR3 DNA reads as TGCGCCAGCCATGGGATGGACTATGGCTACACCTTC.

The V gene is TRBV7-3, the J gene TRBJ2-7, with unresolved D. The V and J ends lost 2 bases and 6 bases respectively, with 8 bases between them. CDR3 length equals 12 residues. CDR1 and CDR2 (germline): SGHTA, FQGTGA. CDR3 loop: CASSLYTGEQYF. As DNA, the CDR3 is TGTGCCAGCAGCTTATACACGGGCGAGCAGTACTTC.